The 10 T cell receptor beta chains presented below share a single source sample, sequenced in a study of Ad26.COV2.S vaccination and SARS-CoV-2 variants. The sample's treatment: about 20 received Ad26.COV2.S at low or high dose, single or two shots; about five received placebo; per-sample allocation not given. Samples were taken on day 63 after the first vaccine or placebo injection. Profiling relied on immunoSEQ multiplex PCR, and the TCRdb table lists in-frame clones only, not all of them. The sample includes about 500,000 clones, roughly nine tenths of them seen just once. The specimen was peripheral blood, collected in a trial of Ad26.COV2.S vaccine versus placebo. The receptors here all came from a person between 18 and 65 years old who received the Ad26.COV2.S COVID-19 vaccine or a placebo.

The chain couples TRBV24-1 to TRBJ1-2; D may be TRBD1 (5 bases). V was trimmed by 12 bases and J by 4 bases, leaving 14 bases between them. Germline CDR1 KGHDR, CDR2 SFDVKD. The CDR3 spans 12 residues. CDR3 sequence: CAPSRQGYGYTF. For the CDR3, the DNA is TGTGCCCCTTCTAGGCAGGGCTATGGCTACACCTTC.

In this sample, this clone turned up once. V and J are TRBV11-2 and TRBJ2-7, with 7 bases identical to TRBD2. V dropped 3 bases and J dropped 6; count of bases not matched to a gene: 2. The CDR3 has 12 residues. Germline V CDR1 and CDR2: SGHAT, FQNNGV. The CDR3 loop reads CASSFGGGEQYF. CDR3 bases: TGTGCCAGCAGCTTTGGGGGGGGCGAGCAGTACTTC.

CDR3 loop: CASSLKFPVGDASNEQFF. CDR3 bases: TGTGCCAGCAGCCTAAAATTCCCGGTTGGGGACGCAAGTAATGAGCAGTTCTTC. The J gene is TRBJ2-1, the V gene TRBV3-1 (or the pseudogene TRBV3-2); D might be TRBD1 or TRBD2, each matching 5 bases. Germline CDR1 is LGHDT and CDR2 is YNNKEL (reference sequence). The CDR3 contains 18 residues. Trimming left V 4 bases short and J 7 bases short, with 26 bases between.

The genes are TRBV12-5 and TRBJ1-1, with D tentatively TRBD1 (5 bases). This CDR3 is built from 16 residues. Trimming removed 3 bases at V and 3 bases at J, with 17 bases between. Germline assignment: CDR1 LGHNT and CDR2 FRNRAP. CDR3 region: CASGFADPGPYTEAFF. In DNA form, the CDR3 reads TGTGCTAGTGGTTTCGCAGACCCGGGACCCTACACTGAAGCTTTCTTT.

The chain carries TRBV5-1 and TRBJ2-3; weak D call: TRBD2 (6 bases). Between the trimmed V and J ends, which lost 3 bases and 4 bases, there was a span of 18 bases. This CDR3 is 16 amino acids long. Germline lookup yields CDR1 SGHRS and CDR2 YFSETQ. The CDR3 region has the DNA TGCGCCAGCAGCTGGGCGGGGTTAGAGAGCGCAGATACGCAGTATTTT. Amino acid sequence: CASSWAGLESADTQYF.

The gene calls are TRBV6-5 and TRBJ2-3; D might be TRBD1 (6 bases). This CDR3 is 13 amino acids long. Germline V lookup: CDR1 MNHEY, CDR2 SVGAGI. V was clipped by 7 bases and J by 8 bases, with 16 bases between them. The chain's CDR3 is CASKSYRVGTQYF. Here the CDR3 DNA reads TGTGCCAGCAAAAGCTACAGGGTCGGTACGCAGTATTTT.

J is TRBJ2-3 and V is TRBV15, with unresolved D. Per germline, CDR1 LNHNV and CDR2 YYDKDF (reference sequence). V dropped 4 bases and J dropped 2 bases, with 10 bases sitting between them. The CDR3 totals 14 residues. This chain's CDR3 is CATSNRYFTDTQYF. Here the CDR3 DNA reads TGTGCCACCAGCAATCGCTACTTCACAGATACGCAGTATTTT. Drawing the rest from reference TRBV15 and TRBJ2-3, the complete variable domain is DAMVIQNPRYQVTQFGKPVTLSCSQTLNHNVMYWYQQKSSQAPKLLFHYYDKDFNNEADTPDNFQSRRPNTSFCFLDIRSPGLGDTAMYLCATSNRYFTDTQYFGPGTRLTVL.

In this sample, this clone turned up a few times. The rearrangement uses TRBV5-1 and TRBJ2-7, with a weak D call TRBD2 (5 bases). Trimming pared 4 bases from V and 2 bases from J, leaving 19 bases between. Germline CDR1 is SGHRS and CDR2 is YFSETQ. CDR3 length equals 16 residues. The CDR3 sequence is CASSPLSSGVPYEQYF. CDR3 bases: TGCGCCAGCAGCCCCCTTAGTTCCGGGGTGCCCTACGAGCAGTACTTC.

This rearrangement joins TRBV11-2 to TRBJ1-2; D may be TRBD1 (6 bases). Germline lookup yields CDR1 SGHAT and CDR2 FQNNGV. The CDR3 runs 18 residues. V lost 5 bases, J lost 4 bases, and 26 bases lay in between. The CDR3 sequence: CASSRGPSTGQRGYGYTF. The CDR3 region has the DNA TGTGCCAGCAGCCGCGGACCATCGACAGGCCAGAGAGGCTATGGCTACACCTTC.

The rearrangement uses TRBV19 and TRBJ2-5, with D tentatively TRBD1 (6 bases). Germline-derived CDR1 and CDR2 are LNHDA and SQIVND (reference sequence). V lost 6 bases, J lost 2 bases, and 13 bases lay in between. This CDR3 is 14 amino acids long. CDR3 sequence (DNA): TGTGCCAGTAGCAAGGGACAACATCAAGAGACCCAGTACTTC. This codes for CASSKGQHQETQYF.